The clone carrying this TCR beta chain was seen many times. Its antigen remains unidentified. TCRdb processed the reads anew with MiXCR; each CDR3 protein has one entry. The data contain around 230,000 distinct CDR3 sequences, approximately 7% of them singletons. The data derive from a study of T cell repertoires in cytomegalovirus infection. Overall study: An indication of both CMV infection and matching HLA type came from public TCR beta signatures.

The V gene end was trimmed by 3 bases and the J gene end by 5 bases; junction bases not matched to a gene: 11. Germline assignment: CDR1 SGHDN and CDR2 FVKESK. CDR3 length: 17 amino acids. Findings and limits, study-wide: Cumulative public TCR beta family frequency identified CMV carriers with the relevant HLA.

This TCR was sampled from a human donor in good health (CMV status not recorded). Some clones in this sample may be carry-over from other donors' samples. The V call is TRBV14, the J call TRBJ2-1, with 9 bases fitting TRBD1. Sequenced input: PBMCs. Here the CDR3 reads CASSQTGGHQQNNEQFF. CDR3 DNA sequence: TGTGCCAGCAGCCAGACAGGGGGTCACCAACAAAACAATGAGCAGTTCTTC.